This TCR beta chain was recorded in a study of cytomegalovirus exposure and HLA in healthy donors. V trimming: 4 bases; J trimming: 1 base; junction bases outside the gene matches: 1. This CDR3 comprises 13 residues. Germline V gene lookup returns CDR1 SGHRS and CDR2 YFSETQ. This clone showed up just a few times. This same CDR3 is encoded by further DNA sequences in the sample. Primers included in the PCR were 60 Vbeta and 13 Jbeta primers. Clones were sequenced by immunoSEQ multiplex PCR, and TCRdb holds only the in-frame ones, with some missing. The repertoire holds almost 70,000 clones, with approximately 70% as singletons.

This clonotype originated in a male donor in good health and CMV-seropositive. This sequence joins TRBV5-1 and TRBJ1-1, with 7 bases lining up with TRBD1. Input material: PBMCs. The CDR3 spells CASSRTGNTEAFF. For the CDR3, the DNA is TGCGCCAGCAGCAGGACAGGGAACACTGAAGCTTTCTTT.